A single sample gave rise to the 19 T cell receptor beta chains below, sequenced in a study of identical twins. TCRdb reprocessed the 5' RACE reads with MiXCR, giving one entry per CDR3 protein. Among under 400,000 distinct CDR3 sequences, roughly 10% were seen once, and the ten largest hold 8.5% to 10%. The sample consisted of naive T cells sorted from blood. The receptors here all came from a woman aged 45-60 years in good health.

The CDR3 region has the DNA TGCGCCAGCAGTGAGCGGACTAGAACCCAAGAGACCCAGTACTTC. This encodes CASSERTRTQETQYF. The chain has TRBV10-2 and TRBJ2-5; 7 bases fit TRBD2. Germline lookup yields CDR1 WSHSY and CDR2 SAAADI. This CDR3 comprises 15 residues. V lost 2 bases to trimming and J lost 1 base; unmatched junction nucleotides: 4.

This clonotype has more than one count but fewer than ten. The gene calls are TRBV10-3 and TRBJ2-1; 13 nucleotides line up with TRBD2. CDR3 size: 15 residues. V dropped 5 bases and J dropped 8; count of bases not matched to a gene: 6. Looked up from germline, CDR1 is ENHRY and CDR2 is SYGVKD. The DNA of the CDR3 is TGTGCCATCAGTCGGACTAGCGGGAGAGTCGATGAGCAGTTCTTC. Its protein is CAISRTSGRVDEQFF.

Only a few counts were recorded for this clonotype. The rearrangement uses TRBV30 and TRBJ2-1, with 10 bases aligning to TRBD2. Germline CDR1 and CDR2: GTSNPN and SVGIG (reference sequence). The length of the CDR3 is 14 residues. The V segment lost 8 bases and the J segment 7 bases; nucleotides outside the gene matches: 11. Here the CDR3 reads CAPPGLAGANEQFF. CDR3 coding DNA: TGTGCCCCCCCTGGGCTAGCGGGAGCTAATGAGCAGTTCTTC.

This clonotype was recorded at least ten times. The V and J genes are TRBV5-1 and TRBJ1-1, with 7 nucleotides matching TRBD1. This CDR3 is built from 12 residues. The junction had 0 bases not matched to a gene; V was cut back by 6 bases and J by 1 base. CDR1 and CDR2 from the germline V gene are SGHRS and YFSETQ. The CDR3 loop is CASNRGNTEAFF. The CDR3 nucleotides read TGCGCCAGCAACAGGGGGAACACTGAAGCTTTCTTT.

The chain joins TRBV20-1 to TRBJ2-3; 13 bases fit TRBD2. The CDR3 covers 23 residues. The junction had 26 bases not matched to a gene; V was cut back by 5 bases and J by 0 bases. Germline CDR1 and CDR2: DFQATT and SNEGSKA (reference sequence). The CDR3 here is CSAADFVVPRTSGRLRSTDTQYF. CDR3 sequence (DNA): TGCAGTGCTGCTGACTTTGTGGTTCCACGGACTAGCGGGAGACTTAGGAGCACAGATACGCAGTATTTT.

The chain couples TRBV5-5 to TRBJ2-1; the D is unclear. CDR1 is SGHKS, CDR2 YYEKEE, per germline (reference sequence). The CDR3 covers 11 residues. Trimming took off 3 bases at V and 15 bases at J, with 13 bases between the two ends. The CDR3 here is CASSYDHIGFF. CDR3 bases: TGTGCCAGCAGCTACGACCACATAGGGTTCTTC. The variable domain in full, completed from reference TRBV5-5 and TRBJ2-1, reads DAGVTQSPTHLIKTRGQQVTLRCSPISGHKSVSWYQQVLGQGPQFIFQYYEKEERGRGNFPDRFSARQFPNYSSELNVNALLLGDSALYLCASSYDHIGFFGPGTRLTVL.

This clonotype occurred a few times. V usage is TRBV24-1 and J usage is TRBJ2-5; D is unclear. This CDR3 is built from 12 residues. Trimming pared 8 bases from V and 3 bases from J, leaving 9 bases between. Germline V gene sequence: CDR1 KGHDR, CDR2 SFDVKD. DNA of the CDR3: TGTGCCACCATGCCAGATGAAGAGACCCAGTACTTC. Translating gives CATMPDEETQYF.

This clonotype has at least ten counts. CDR3 nucleotide sequence: TGTGCCAGTACTTCCGGGATCTCGATCAGTTCGGAGCAGTACTTC. Encoded protein: CASTSGISISSEQYF. V usage is TRBV12-3 or TRBV12-4 and J usage is TRBJ2-7; D is possibly TRBD2 (5 bases). The CDR3 is 15 residues long. V dropped 9 bases and J dropped 7 bases, with 25 bases sitting between them.

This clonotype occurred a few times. This CDR3 reads CASSQGTSGVVSGELFF. CDR3 coding DNA: TGTGCCAGCAGCCAAGGGACTAGCGGGGTAGTCTCCGGGGAGCTGTTTTTT. The genes are TRBV4-2 and TRBJ2-2, with 12 bases lining up with TRBD2. The germline V gene encodes CDR1 LGHNA and CDR2 YNFKEQ. V shed 1 base and J 6 bases; nucleotides not matched to a gene: 6. This CDR3 is 17 amino acids long.

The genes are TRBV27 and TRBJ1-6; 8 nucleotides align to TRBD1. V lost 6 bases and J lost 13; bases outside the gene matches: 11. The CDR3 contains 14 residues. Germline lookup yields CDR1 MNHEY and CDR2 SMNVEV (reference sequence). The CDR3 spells CASRLGQGGTPLHF. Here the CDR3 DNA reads TGTGCCAGCAGACTTGGACAGGGCGGAACGCCCCTCCACTTT.

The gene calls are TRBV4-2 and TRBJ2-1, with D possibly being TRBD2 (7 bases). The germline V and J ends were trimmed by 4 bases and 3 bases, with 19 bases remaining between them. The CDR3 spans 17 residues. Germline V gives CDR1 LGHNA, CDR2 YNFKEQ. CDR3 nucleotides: TGTGCCAGCAGCCGGGGGGGCGCCGTAAACTACTACAATGAGCAGTTCTTC. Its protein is CASSRGGAVNYYNEQFF.

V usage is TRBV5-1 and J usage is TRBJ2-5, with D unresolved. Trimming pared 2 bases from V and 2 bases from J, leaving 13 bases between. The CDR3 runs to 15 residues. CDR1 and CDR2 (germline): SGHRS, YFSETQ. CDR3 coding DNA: TGCGCCAGCAGCTTATATAGGGCGACGCAAGAGACCCAGTACTTC. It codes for CASSLYRATQETQYF.

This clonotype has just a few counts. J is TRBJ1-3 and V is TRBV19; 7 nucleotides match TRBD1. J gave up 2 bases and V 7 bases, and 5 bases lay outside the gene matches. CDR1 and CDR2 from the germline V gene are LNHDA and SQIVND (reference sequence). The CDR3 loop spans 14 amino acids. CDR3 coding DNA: TGTGCCAGTACCCCCGGGACAGCTGGAAACACCATATATTTT. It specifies CASTPGTAGNTIYF. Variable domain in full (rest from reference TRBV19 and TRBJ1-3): DGGITQSPKYLFRKEGQNVTLSCEQNLNHDAMYWYRQDPGQGLRLIYYSQIVNDFQKGDIAEGYSVSREKKESFPLTVTSAQKNPTAFYLCASTPGTAGNTIYFGEGSWLTVV.

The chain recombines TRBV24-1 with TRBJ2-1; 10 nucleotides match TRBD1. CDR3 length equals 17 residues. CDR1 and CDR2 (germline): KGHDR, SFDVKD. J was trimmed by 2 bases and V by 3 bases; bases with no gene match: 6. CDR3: CATSDPPGQGPYNEQFF. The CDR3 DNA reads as TGTGCCACCAGTGATCCTCCGGGACAGGGGCCCTACAATGAGCAGTTCTTC.

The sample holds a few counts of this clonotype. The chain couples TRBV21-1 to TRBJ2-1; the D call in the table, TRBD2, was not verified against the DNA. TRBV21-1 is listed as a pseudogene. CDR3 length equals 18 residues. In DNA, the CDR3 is TGTGCCAGCAGCAAAGCAGGGCGACTAGAGGGCTCCTACAATGAGCAGTTCTTC. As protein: CASSKAGRLEGSYNEQFF.

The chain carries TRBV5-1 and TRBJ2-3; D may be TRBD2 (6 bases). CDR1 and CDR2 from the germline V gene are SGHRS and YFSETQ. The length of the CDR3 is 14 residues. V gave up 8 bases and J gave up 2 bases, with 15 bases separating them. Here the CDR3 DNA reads TGCGCCAGTTTCGGAGAGCGGGTCACAGATACGCAGTATTTT. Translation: CASFGERVTDTQYF.

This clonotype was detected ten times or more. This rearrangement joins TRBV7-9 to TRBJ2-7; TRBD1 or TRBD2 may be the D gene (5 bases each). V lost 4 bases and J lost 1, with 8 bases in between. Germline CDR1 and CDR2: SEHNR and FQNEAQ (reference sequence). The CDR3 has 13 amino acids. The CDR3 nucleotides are TGTGCCAGCAGCTGGGACCCGTCCTACGAGCAGTACTTC. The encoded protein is CASSWDPSYEQYF.

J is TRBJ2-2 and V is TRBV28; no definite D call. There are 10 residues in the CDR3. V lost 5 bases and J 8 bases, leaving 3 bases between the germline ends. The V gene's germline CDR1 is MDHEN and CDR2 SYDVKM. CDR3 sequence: CASSRGELFF. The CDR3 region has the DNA TGTGCCAGCAGTCGGGGGGAGCTGTTTTTT.

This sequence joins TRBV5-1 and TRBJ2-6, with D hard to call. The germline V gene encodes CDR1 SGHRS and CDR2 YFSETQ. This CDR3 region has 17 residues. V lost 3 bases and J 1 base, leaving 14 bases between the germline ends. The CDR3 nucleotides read TGCGCCAGCAGCTCTACACCTTTGGGGTCTGGGGCCAACGTCCTGACTTTC. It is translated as CASSSTPLGSGANVLTF.